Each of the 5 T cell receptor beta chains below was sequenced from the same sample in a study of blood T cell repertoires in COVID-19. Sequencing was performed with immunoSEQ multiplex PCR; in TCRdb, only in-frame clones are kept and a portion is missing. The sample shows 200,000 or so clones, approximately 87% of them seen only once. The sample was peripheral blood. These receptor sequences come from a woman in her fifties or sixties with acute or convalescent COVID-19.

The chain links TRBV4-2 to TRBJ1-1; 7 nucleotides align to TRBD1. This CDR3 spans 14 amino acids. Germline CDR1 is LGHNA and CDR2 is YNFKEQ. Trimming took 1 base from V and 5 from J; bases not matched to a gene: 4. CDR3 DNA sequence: TGTGCCAGCAGCCAAGGGACAGGACGGACTGAAGCTTTCTTT. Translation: CASSQGTGRTEAFF.

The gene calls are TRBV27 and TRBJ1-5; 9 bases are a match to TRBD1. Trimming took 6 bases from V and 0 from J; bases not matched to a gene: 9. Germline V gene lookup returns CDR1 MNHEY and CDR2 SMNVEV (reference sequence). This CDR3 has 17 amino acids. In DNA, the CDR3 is TGTGCCAGCAGCACCTCGGGACAGGGTTATAGCAATCAGCCCCAGCATTTT. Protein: CASSTSGQGYSNQPQHF.

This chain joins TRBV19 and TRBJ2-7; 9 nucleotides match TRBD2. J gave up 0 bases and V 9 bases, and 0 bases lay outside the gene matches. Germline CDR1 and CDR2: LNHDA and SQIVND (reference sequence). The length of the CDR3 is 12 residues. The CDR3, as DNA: TGTGCCAGGCGGGGGGGCTCCTACGAGCAGTACTTC. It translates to CARRGGSYEQYF.

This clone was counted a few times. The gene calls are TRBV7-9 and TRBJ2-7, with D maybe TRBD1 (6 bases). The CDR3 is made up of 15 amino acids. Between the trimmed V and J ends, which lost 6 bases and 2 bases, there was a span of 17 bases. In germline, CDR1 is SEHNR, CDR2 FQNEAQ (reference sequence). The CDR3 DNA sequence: TGTGCCAGCAGTTCCAGGGGACGTAGTCCCTACGAGCAGTACTTC. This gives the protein CASSSRGRSPYEQYF.

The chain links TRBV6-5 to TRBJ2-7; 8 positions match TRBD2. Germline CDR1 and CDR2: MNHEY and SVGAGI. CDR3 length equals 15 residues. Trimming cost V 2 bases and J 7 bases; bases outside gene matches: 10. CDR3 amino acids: CASSYRSGTPREQYF. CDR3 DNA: TGTGCCAGCAGTTACCGTAGCGGGACCCCGAGAGAGCAGTACTTC.